These T cell receptor beta chains were read from a single sample in a study of long-term antiretroviral therapy in people with HIV. Produced via immunoSEQ multiplex PCR; TCRdb's table is partial and in-frame only. The data show under 45,000 clones, 94% seen once. The source was unsorted PBMCs, collected 9 to 9.5 years after starting antiretroviral therapy. Receptors were obtained from a man in his thirties or forties with HIV. CDR3s include the opening cysteine and the closing phenylalanine or tryptophan. D genes are given only for firm matches.

TRBJ2-3	TRBV19	16	TRBD1	CASSRRTGPSTDTQYF	TGTGCCAGTAGTAGGCGGACAGGTCCTAGCACAGATACGCAGTATTTT
TRBJ1-6	TRBV7-9	15	.	CASSLAGIYNSPLHF	TGTGCCAGCAGCTTAGCCGGGATATATAATTCACCCCTCCACTTT
TRBJ1-1	TRBV6-1	15	.	CASSEPPGPWSEAFF	TGTGCCAGCAGTGAACCCCCGGGGCCCTGGTCAGAAGCTTTCTTT
TRBJ1-1	TRBV5-6	11	.	CASSSEVEAFF	TGTGCCAGCAGCTCGGAGGTAGAGGCTTTCTTT
TRBJ2-5	TRBV2	17	TRBD2	CASIFGTSGGLSETQYF	TGTGCCAGCATCTTTGGGACTAGCGGGGGACTATCAGAGACCCAGTACTTC
TRBJ1-1	TRBV27	14	.	CASSLQVSNTEAFF	TGTGCCAGCAGTTTACAGGTTTCAAACACTGAAGCTTTCTTT
TRBJ1-2	TRBV2	13	.	CASNEVDSYGYTF	TGTGCCAGCAATGAGGTGGACTCCTATGGCTACACCTTC
TRBJ2-3	TRBV10-3	15	.	CAISESGGSTDTQYF	TGTGCCATCAGTGAGTCGGGCGGGAGCACAGATACGCAGTATTTT
TRBJ2-7	TRBV7-8	17	.	CASSPTWTDQPLDEQYF	TGTGCCAGCAGCCCCACCTGGACAGATCAACCTCTTGATGAGCAGTACTTC
TRBJ2-2	TRBV2	14	.	CASSARDSDGELFF	TGTGCCAGCAGTGCACGGGATTCTGACGGGGAGCTGTTTTTT
TRBJ1-1	TRBV30	12	.	CAWIMGVAGAFF	TGTGCCTGGATCATGGGGGTGGCTGGAGCTTTCTTT